The 20 T cell receptor beta chains below come from one sample, sequenced in a study of yellow fever vaccine responses in identical twins. Via MiXCR, TCRdb re-called the RT-PCR reads, giving one row per CDR3 protein. The table has more than 30,000 distinct CDR3 sequences, 60% seen once; the top ten hold about 4.5%. The source material was T cells from blood (PBMCs), unsorted or a sorted subset (not recorded which), sampled before or after yellow fever vaccination (not recorded which). Receptor source: a woman aged 18 to 35 who received the yellow fever vaccine.

The rearrangement uses TRBV11-3 and TRBJ2-3, with TRBD1 matching 10 bases. Germline V gives CDR1 SGHNT, CDR2 YENEEA. V lost 5 bases and J lost 6; bases outside the gene matches: 8. The CDR3 sequence is 15 residues long. The CDR3, as DNA: TGTGCCAGCAGCCGACAGGGGGCAATGGGGGATACGCAGTATTTT. Translation: CASSRQGAMGDTQYF.

This rearrangement joins TRBV5-4 to TRBJ1-3, with D maybe TRBD1 (6 bases). CDR3 length: 15 amino acids. CDR1 and CDR2 from the germline V gene are SGHNT and YYREEE (reference sequence). The V and J ends lost 4 bases and 0 bases respectively, with 11 bases between them. This CDR3 is CASSRQESSGNTIYF. CDR3 sequence (DNA): TGTGCCAGCAGCCGACAGGAATCCTCTGGAAACACCATATATTTT.

The chain joins TRBV18 to TRBJ2-7; no reliable D call. Germline CDR1 reads KGHSH; CDR2 reads LQKENI. The CDR3 is 12 residues long. V lost 3 bases and J lost 4, with 7 bases in between. The CDR3 here is CASSPIIYEQYV. In nucleotides, the CDR3 is TGTGCCAGCTCACCTATTATTTACGAGCAGTACGTC.

In nucleotides, the CDR3 is TGTGCCACCAGTAATCAGAGGGGCCCAGATACGCAGTATTTT. Encoded protein: CATSNQRGPDTQYF. The rearrangement links TRBV24-1 to TRBJ2-3; either TRBD1 or TRBD2 may fit D (5 bases each). Trimming left V 6 bases short and J 4 bases short, with 13 bases between. CDR1 is KGHDR, CDR2 SFDVKD, per germline. The CDR3 length is 14 residues.

The V and J genes are TRBV11-3 and TRBJ1-6, with 8 bases lining up with TRBD1. CDR3 size: 17 residues. Germline CDR1 SGHNT, CDR2 YENEEA. The V and J ends lost 5 bases and 0 bases, in that order; junction bases with no gene match: 6. DNA of the CDR3: TGTGCCAGCAGCCTCACAGGGGGTCGCTCCTATAATTCACCCCTCCACTTT. The encoded protein is CASSLTGGRSYNSPLHF.

The rearrangement links TRBV23-1 to TRBJ1-5, with 8 bases matching TRBD1. TRBV23-1 is designated an ORF whose function remains uncertain. The CDR3 consists of 17 residues. V shed 6 bases, J shed 0 bases, and the junction held 10 bases outside the gene matches. The CDR3 here is CASRAGTGSNSNQPQHF. The DNA for the CDR3 is TGCGCCAGCAGAGCCGGGACAGGTTCGAATAGCAATCAGCCCCAGCATTTT.

The V and J genes are TRBV10-3 and TRBJ2-7; D unresolved. The germline gives CDR1 ENHRY, CDR2 SYGVKD. Trimming removed 5 bases at V and 4 bases at J, with 6 bases between. The CDR3 is 11 amino acids. The DNA of the CDR3 is TGTGCCATCAGTTATGGGTACGAGCAGTACTTC. It translates to CAISYGYEQYF.

This chain uses TRBV7-6 with TRBJ2-3; no definite D call. This CDR3 region has 13 residues. V lost 5 bases and J lost 6, with 12 bases in between. The germline V gene encodes CDR1 SGHVS and CDR2 FNYEAQ. CDR3 nucleotide sequence: TGTGCCAGCAGCCTCCTCTTGGTGGATACGCAGTATTTT. Encoded protein: CASSLLLVDTQYF.

The chain has TRBV29-1 and TRBJ2-4, with D perhaps TRBD1 (5 bases). V lost 3 bases to trimming and J lost 0 bases, with 6 bases between them. The germline V gene encodes CDR1 SQVTM and CDR2 ANQGSEA. The CDR3 runs 13 residues. In DNA form, the CDR3 reads TGCAGCGTTGAGGGGCTAGCCAAAAACATTCAGTACTTC. Protein: CSVEGLAKNIQYF.

A word on this clonotype: Given the absence of the conserved phenylalanine or tryptophan at the CDR3 end, a read error is likely. The DNA is omitted, as the CDR3 cannot be located on it reliably, and the CDR3 follows TCRdb's listing. J is TRBJ1-2 and V is TRBV2. From its first to its last residue, the CDR3 has 10 amino acids. CDR1 is SNHLY and CDR2 is FYNNEI in the germline V gene. CDR3 protein: CASSVGASIV.

This chain uses TRBV20-1 with TRBJ2-3; 7 bases fit TRBD2. V trimming: 4 bases; J trimming: 3 bases; junction bases outside the gene matches: 4. This CDR3 spans 13 amino acids. Germline V gives CDR1 DFQATT, CDR2 SNEGSKA (reference sequence). The CDR3 spells CSATREYTDTQYF. The CDR3 DNA reads TGCAGTGCTACGCGGGAGTATACAGATACGCAGTATTTT.

This clonotype has just one count. The rearrangement links TRBV5-1 to TRBJ1-5; 8 bases match TRBD1. This CDR3 is 15 amino acids long. V gave up 0 bases and J gave up 5 bases; unmatched junction bases: 4. CDR1 is SGHRS and CDR2 is YFSETQ in the germline V gene. The CDR3 coding sequence is TGCGCCAGCAGCTTGGGGCAGGGGGCCGATCAGCCCCAGCATTTT. Amino acid sequence: CASSLGQGADQPQHF.

This clonotype has a handful of counts. The chain joins TRBV5-4 to TRBJ2-3; 7 nucleotides align to TRBD1. Germline V gene data show CDR1 as SGHNT and CDR2 as YYREEE (reference sequence). The CDR3 is 16 amino acids. Germline trimming cut 3 bases from V and 3 bases from J; bases unmatched to any gene: 10. CDR3 DNA: TGTGCCAGCAGCTCCGGGACCAGGGGGTGGACAGATACGCAGTATTTT. Amino acid sequence: CASSSGTRGWTDTQYF.

This clonotype was seen only a few times. V gene TRBV6-5 combines with J gene TRBJ2-2; D is undetermined. V shed 5 bases and J shed 1 base, with 8 bases lying between them. Germline CDR1 MNHEY, CDR2 SVGAGI. The CDR3 has 14 amino acids. The CDR3 region has the DNA TGTGCCAGCAGTCTCTCGGTGAACACCGGGGAGCTGTTTTTT. This sequence encodes CASSLSVNTGELFF.

V is TRBV7-9 and J is TRBJ1-2, with a weak D call TRBD1 (5 bases). The CDR3 runs to 15 residues. Germline loops: CDR1 SEHNR, CDR2 FQNEAQ (reference sequence). Trimming removed 1 base at V and 3 bases at J, with 12 bases between. This CDR3 reads CASSLVAGKDYGYTF. DNA of the CDR3: TGTGCCAGCAGCTTAGTTGCAGGGAAGGACTATGGCTACACCTTC.

The genes are TRBV6-2 or TRBV6-3 and TRBJ2-5; 12 positions agree with TRBD2. Germline lookup yields CDR1 MNHEY and CDR2 SVGEGT. Losses at the gene ends were 2 bases for V and 7 bases for J; bases not matched to a gene: 11. CDR3 length: 17 residues. CDR3 nucleotide sequence: TGTGCCAGCAGTTACCCGGGGGGCGCTAGCGGGAGGGCGACCCAGTACTTC. Translation gives CASSYPGGASGRATQYF.

V gene TRBV11-1 combines with J gene TRBJ1-1; D is uncertain. V lost 6 bases and J lost 5, with 7 bases in between. This CDR3 comprises 11 residues. The germline gives CDR1 SGHAT, CDR2 FQDESV (reference sequence). The CDR3 sequence: CASSPKTEAFF. Written as DNA, the CDR3 is TGTGCCAGCAGTCCTAAGACTGAAGCTTTCTTT.

The rearrangement links TRBV2 to TRBJ1-1; D call uncertain. Trimming stripped 4 bases from V and 1 base from J, with 7 bases between. Germline CDR1 is SNHLY and CDR2 is FYNNEI. The CDR3 has 13 residues. The CDR3 sequence: CASSVSENTEAFF. The CDR3 bases are TGTGCCAGCAGTGTGTCGGAGAACACTGAAGCTTTCTTT.

This clonotype was picked up one time. The V call is TRBV7-3, the J call TRBJ2-4; D could derive from TRBD1 or TRBD2 (5 bases each). Trimming cost V 2 bases and J 6 bases, with 20 bases left between them. The CDR3 totals 17 residues. Looked up from germline, CDR1 is SGHTA and CDR2 is FQGTGA. The CDR3 region is CASSLQAVTSRGNIQYF. The CDR3 nucleotides read TGTGCCAGCAGCTTACAGGCGGTCACCTCGAGGGGAAACATTCAGTACTTC.

V gene TRBV9 combines with J gene TRBJ2-1; D is unresolved. The CDR3 extends over 15 amino acids. Germline V gene data show CDR1 as SGDLS and CDR2 as YYNGEE. V was clipped by 0 bases and J by 5 bases, with 12 bases between them. DNA for the CDR3: TGTGCCAGCAGCGTAGGTTCACACCCACACAATGAGCAGTTCTTC. It encodes CASSVGSHPHNEQFF.